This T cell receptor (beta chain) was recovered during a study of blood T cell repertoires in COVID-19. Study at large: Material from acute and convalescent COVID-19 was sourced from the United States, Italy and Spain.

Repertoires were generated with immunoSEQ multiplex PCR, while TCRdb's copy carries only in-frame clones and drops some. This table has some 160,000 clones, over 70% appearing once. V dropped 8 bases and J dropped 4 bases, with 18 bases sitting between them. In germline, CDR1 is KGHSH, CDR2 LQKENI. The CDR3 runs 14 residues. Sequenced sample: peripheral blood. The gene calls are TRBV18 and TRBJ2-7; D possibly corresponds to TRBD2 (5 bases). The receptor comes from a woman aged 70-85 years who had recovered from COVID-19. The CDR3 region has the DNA TGTGCCAGCACACGAGCGGTAGGGAATTACGAGCAGTACTTC. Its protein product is CASTRAVGNYEQYF.